In this sample, the clone carrying this T cell receptor beta chain turned up many times. The antigen is undetermined. V lost 2 bases to trimming and J lost 5 bases; unmatched junction nucleotides: 1. CDR1 and CDR2 from the germline V gene are KGHSH and LQKENI. There are 13 residues in the CDR3. These data belong to a study of T cells in Graves' hyperthyroidism and ophthalmopathy. Notes on the study in general: Model output signaled ophthalmopathy a median 6.5 months ahead of onset. From stable hyperthyroidism, ophthalmopathy was set apart by a 13 V-J model. Most thyroid-expanded clonotypes above 0.001 were also found in blood.

Amplified TCR beta CDR3 regions derived from RNA transcripts. An initial round of RT-PCR targeting the TCR CDR3 relied on the HTBI primer set. MiXCR was run by TCRdb on the multiplex PCR reads, yielding one entry per CDR3 protein. The table has about 270,000 distinct CDR3 sequences, roughly 22% seen once; the top ten hold roughly 60%. Uncontrolled infection, other autoimmune disease, pregnancy and lactation each barred patients from inclusion. Material: blood. The sequence derives from a man younger than 45 with Graves' ophthalmopathy. This chain links TRBV18 with TRBJ1-2; 8 nucleotides match TRBD1. Here the CDR3 reads CASSPTGGYGYTF. CDR3 sequence (DNA): TGTGCCAGCTCACCAACAGGGGGTTATGGCTACACCTTC.